This T cell receptor beta chain was identified during a study of blood T cells in healthy people across ages. CDR1 and CDR2 from the germline V gene are GTSNPN and SVGIG (reference sequence). This CDR3 spans 13 amino acids. Trimming cost V 2 bases and J 6 bases, with 14 bases left between them. Combining a sample-barcoded 5' primer with a J-beta primer mix, a second PCR ran for 7 to 11 cycles. TCRdb re-called the 5' RACE reads through MiXCR, storing one row per CDR3 protein. The sample yields 800,000 to 950,000 distinct CDR3 sequences, around 29% seen once. Turning to this clonotype: Its antigen is unidentified.

General study points: TCR beta diversity tracked closely with naive T cell percentage.

These data also featured in a second study, about T cells of mothers and their children. As that study records: Donors comprised a few healthy Caucasian mothers plus their six children. Per child, 3 million or so TCR beta CDR3 reads were obtained, against over 9 million per mother.

The receptor's source is a woman aged 40-49 years in good health. The specimen sequenced was blood. J is TRBJ2-7 and V is TRBV30; D is possibly TRBD1 or TRBD2 (5 bases each). The CDR3 DNA sequence: TGTGCCTGGAGTCGGGGCCCCTCGGGCGAGCAGTACTTC. Amino acids: CAWSRGPSGEQYF.